This TCR beta chain emerged from a study of lymphopenia after photon versus proton radiotherapy (dated by TCRdb to about 2019). Concerning the study at large: In patients with gastrointestinal tumors who developed high-grade lymphopenia, the study compared the immunological effects of photon radiation therapy with those of proton radiation therapy. The cohort included over 15 patients with gastrointestinal tumors who developed lymphopenia after receiving either photon or proton therapy. The study was designed to characterize how the impact on the immune system differs between the two radiation modalities.

The receptor library was made with the immunoSEQ multiplex PCR assay. T cell repertoires were profiled with deep sequencing of rearranged TCR beta loci together with multiparametric flow cytometry. Imported from immuneACCESS, the table was reduced by TCRdb to in-frame sequences with V and J called. These copies leave out some clones; in studies compared against another copy, an unresolved V gene accounts for under half, and the cause of the remainder is not known. The sample records tens of thousands of clones, about 86% of which are singletons. The leading ten clones occupy over 1.2% of the sample. Via the germline V gene, CDR1 is MDHEN and CDR2 SYDVKM. The CDR3 measures 12 amino acids from cysteine to phenylalanine. Only the CDR3 portion is preserved as DNA: 36 bases, with reading frame beginning at the first base. Cut back by 5 bases and 11 bases, the V and J ends lie 15 bases apart. General study outcomes and caveats: Across the cohort, an inverse correlation was found between a larger post-nadir drop in TCR diversity and overall survival time among patients who died. Proton-treated patients stayed relatively stable during treatment, while photon-treated patients lost naive T cells and TCR diversity and gained effector/memory populations. After the lymphocyte count nadir, photon-treated repertoires showed oligoclonal expansion, especially of CD8+ Temra cells, which drove the drop in diversity. The survival association was assessed only in patients who died, and the authors presented better survival with proton therapy as a possibility rather than a demonstrated result.

Of note for this clone: Its antigen is currently not known. No quality values exist for individual bases; no much larger clone is one base distant.

Sequenced material: peripheral blood, taken from a patient treated with proton-based radiotherapy. The rearranged segments are TRBV28 and TRBJ1-1, and perhaps TRBD1 as D gene, on 5 matching bases. The receptor comes from a man in his 60s with pancreatic cancer. The base sequence is TGTGCCAGCAGTATAGGGACTCCCGGGGCTTTCTTT. Its amino acids are CASSIGTPGAFF.